This TCR beta chain was found in a study of blood T cell repertoires in COVID-19. This CDR3 has 15 amino acids. Germline values: CDR1 SGDLS, CDR2 YYNGEE. V gave up 0 bases and J gave up 3 bases, with 7 bases separating them. Repertoires were generated with immunoSEQ multiplex PCR, while TCRdb's copy carries only in-frame clones and drops some. The profile shows under 200,000 clones, about 86% of them singletons. Recovery meant two consecutive negative NP/OP PCR tests, professional clearance, or resolved symptoms. The receptor was derived from a man aged 45-65 years who had recovered from COVID-19. Sequencing was carried out using PBMCs or T cells enriched from blood (not recorded which). The V call is TRBV9, the J call TRBJ1-6, with D unresolved. DNA for the CDR3: TGTGCCAGCAGCGTAGAAGGGAGCTATAATTCACCCCTCCACTTT. Translation: CASSVEGSYNSPLHF.